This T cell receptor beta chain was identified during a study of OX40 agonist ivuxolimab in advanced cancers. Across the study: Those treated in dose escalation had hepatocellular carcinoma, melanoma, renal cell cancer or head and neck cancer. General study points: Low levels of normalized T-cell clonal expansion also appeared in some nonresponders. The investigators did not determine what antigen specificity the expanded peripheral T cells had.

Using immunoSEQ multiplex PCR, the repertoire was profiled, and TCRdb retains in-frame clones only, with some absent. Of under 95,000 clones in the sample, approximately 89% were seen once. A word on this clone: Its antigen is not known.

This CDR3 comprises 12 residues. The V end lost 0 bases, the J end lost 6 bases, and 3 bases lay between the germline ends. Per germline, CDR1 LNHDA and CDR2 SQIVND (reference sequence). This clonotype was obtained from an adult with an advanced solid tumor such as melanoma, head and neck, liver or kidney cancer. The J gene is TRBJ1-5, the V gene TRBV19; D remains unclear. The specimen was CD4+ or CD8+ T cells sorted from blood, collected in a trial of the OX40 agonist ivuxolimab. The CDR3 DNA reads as TGTGCCAGTAGTATAGAGGGTCAGCCCCAGCATTTT. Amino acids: CASSIEGQPQHF. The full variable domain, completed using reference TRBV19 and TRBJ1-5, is DGGITQSPKYLFRKEGQNVTLSCEQNLNHDAMYWYRQDPGQGLRLIYYSQIVNDFQKGDIAEGYSVSREKKESFPLTVTSAQKNPTAFYLCASSIEGQPQHFGDGTRLSIL.